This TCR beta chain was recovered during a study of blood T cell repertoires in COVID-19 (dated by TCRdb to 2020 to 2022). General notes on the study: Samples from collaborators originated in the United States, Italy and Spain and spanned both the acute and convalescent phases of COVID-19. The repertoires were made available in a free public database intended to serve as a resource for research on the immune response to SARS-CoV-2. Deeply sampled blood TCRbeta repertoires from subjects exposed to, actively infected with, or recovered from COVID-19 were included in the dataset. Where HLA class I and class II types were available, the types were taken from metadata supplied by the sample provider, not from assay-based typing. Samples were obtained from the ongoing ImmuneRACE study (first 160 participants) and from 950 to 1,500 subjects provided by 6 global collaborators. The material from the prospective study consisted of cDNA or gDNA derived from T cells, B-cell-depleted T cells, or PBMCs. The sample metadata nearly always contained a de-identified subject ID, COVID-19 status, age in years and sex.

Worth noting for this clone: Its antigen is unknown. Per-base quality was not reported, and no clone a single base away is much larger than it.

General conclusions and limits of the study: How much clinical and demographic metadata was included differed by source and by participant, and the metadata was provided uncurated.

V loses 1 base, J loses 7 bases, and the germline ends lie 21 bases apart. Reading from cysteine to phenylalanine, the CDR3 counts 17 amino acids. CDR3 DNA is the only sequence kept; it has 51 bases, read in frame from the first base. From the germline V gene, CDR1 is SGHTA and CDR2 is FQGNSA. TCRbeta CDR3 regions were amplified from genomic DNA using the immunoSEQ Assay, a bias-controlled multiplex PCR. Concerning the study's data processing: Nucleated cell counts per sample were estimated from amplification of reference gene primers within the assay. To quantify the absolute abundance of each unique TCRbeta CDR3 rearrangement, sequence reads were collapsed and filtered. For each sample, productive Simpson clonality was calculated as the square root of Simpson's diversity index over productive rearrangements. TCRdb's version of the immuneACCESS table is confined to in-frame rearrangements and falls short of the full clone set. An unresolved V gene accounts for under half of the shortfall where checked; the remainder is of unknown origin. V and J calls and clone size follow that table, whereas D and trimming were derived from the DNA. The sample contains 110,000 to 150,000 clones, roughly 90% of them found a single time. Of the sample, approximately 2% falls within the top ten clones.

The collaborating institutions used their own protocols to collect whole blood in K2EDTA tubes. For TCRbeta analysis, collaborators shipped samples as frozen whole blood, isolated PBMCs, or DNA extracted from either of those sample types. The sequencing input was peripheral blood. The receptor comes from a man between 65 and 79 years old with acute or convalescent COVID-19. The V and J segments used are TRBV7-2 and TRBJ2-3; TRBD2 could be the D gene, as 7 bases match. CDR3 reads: CASSLGGGGLSTNTQYF. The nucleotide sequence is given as TGTGCCAGCAGCTTAGGCGGGGGCGGACTGTCGACGAATACGCAGTATTTT.